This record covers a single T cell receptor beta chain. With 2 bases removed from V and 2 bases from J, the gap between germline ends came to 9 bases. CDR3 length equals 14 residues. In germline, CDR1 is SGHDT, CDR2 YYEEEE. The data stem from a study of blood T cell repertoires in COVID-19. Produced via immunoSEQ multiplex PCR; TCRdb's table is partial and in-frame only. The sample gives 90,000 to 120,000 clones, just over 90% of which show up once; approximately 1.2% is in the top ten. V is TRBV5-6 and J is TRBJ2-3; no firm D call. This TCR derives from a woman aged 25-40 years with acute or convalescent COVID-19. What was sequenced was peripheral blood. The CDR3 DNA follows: TGTGCCAGCAGCTTAACCCCACACACAGATACGCAGTATTTT. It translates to CASSLTPHTDTQYF.